The 14 T cell receptor beta chains given below trace back to one sample, sequenced in a study of radiation and T cells in renal cell carcinoma. Time point of the sample: blood 2 weeks post-SBRT. Treatment meaning: 15 Gy SBRT to primary tumor, nephrectomy 4 weeks later. Clones were sequenced by immunoSEQ multiplex PCR, and TCRdb holds only the in-frame ones, with some missing. The table has tens of thousands of clones, less than 85% seen once; the top ten hold around 28%. The sequencing used blood, collected from a patient whose treatment included radiotherapy and nephrectomy. The receptors were sampled from a woman aged 70-85 years with renal cell carcinoma.

This clone ranks as medium-sized. The genes are TRBV18 and TRBJ2-5, with D possibly being TRBD2 (5 bases). The germline V gene encodes CDR1 KGHSH and CDR2 LQKENI. This CDR3 is built from 13 residues. V was clipped by 3 bases and J by 5 bases, with 10 bases between them. Here the CDR3 DNA reads TGTGCCAGCTCACCTCGACTATCCGAGACCCAGTACTTC. Its translation is CASSPRLSETQYF. The full variable domain, with the rest looked up from reference TRBV18 and TRBJ2-5, is NAGVMQNPRHLVRRRGQEARLRCSPMKGHSHVYWYRQLPEEGLKFMVYLQKENIIDESGMPKERFSAEFPKEGPSILRIQQVVRGDSAAYFCASSPRLSETQYFGPGTRLLVL.

The chain employs TRBV5-6 and TRBJ2-4, with D uncertain. The CDR3 consists of 14 residues. Trimming removed 4 bases from V and 1 base from J, with 9 bases in between. The germline gives CDR1 SGHDT, CDR2 YYEEEE. Here the CDR3 reads CASSPPGAKNIQYF. DNA for the CDR3: TGTGCCAGCAGCCCGCCCGGCGCCAAAAACATTCAGTACTTC. The entire variable domain, with the rest obtained from reference TRBV5-6 and TRBJ2-4, is as follows: DAGVTQSPTHLIKTRGQQVTLRCSPKSGHDTVSWYQQALGQGPQFIFQYYEEEERQRGNFPDRFSGHQFPNYSSELNVNALLLGDSALYLCASSPPGAKNIQYFGAGTRLSVL.

This chain joins TRBV2 and TRBJ2-7, with D possibly being TRBD1 (6 bases). This CDR3 is 14 amino acids long. The germline V gene has CDR1 SNHLY and CDR2 FYNNEI. V was pared by 7 bases and J by 2 bases, with 15 bases between. This CDR3 is CASIEQGYAYEQYF. The CDR3 DNA reads as TGTGCCAGCATAGAACAGGGATACGCCTACGAGCAGTACTTC.

This clone was found a few times. The chain has TRBV7-3 and TRBJ1-1; D is uncertain. Germline CDR1 is SGHTA and CDR2 is FQGTGA. The CDR3 runs 12 residues. The germline V and J ends were trimmed by 4 bases and 10 bases, with 13 bases remaining between them. Here the CDR3 reads CASSSPGGVAFF. CDR3 nucleotides: TGTGCCAGCAGCTCCCCGGGAGGAGTAGCTTTCTTT. Full variable domain (remainder filled in from reference TRBV7-3 and TRBJ1-1): GAGVSQTPSNKVTEKGKYVELRCDPISGHTALYWYRQSLGQGPEFLIYFQGTGAADDSGLPNDRFFAVRPEGSVSTLKIQRTERGDSAVYLCASSSPGGVAFFGQGTRLTVV.

V gene TRBV7-9 combines with J gene TRBJ2-6, with 9 bases that match TRBD1. The CDR3 length is 19 residues. The junction had 13 bases not matched to a gene; V was cut back by 7 bases and J by 0 bases. Germline CDR1 and CDR2: SEHNR and FQNEAQ (reference sequence). The CDR3 region has the DNA TGTGCCAGCACCCTTACCCATACAGGGGGCCCCTCTGGGGCCAACGTCCTGACTTTC. This gives the protein CASTLTHTGGPSGANVLTF.

The chain joins TRBV9 to TRBJ1-1, with D possibly being TRBD1 (6 bases). The germline gives CDR1 SGDLS, CDR2 YYNGEE. The CDR3 has 14 residues. The V end lost 3 bases, the J end lost 2 bases, and 11 bases lay between the germline ends. The CDR3, as DNA: TGTGCCAGCAGCGGGACAGTATCTAACACTGAAGCTTTCTTT. Translated, it gives CASSGTVSNTEAFF.

The sample holds a few counts of this clone. This chain joins TRBV15 and TRBJ1-1; D remains ambiguous. The ends were cut back, 1 base at V and 1 base at J, with 7 bases in the middle. There are 14 residues in the CDR3. Germline CDR1 LNHNV, CDR2 YYDKDF (reference sequence). The DNA of the CDR3 is TGTGCCACCAGCAGAGGTCAAGGGAACACTGAAGCTTTCTTT. This encodes CATSRGQGNTEAFF.

This sequence joins TRBV11-2 and TRBJ2-1, with 8 bases fitting TRBD2. The CDR3 runs to 17 residues. With V trimmed by 0 bases and J by 1 base, 5 bases remained unmatched. Germline V CDR1 and CDR2: SGHAT, FQNNGV. The CDR3 loop reads CASSLDEAGASYNEQFF. Here the CDR3 DNA reads TGTGCCAGCAGCTTAGACGAAGCGGGGGCGTCCTACAATGAGCAGTTCTTC.

V and J are TRBV5-6 and TRBJ2-1; D is unclear. The CDR3 spans 12 residues. V shed 2 bases and J shed 5 bases, with 5 bases lying between them. CDR1 is SGHDT and CDR2 is YYEEEE in the germline V gene. CDR3 sequence (DNA): TGTGCCAGCAGCTTTGGGGACAATGAGCAGTTCTTC. Amino acids: CASSFGDNEQFF.

The chain links TRBV5-4 to TRBJ2-3, with D perhaps TRBD2 (5 bases). The CDR3 spans 12 residues. Trimming stripped 4 bases from V and 5 bases from J, with 8 bases between. Per germline, CDR1 SGHNT and CDR2 YYREEE (reference sequence). The CDR3 DNA sequence: TGTGCCAGCAGCCCCGGGGAAGATACGCAGTATTTT. Its protein product is CASSPGEDTQYF.

This rearrangement joins TRBV7-6 to TRBJ2-7; D might be TRBD1 (5 bases). From germline, CDR1 is SGHVS and CDR2 FNYEAQ. The CDR3 sequence is 12 residues long. V was pared by 4 bases and J by 4 bases, with 8 bases between. The CDR3 loop reads CASSSQGYEQYF. DNA for the CDR3: TGTGCCAGCAGCTCTCAGGGATACGAGCAGTACTTC.

This clone was detected only once. The chain combines TRBV19 with TRBJ2-1; no definite D call. Deletions cut 3 bases from V and 6 bases from J, with 9 bases between. This CDR3 is 13 amino acids long. Looked up from germline, CDR1 is LNHDA and CDR2 is SQIVND (reference sequence). CDR3 sequence reads: CASSIIGLNEQFF. The DNA of the CDR3 is TGTGCCAGTAGTATCATCGGCCTCAATGAGCAGTTCTTC.

The chain carries TRBV6-1 and TRBJ1-2; possible D gene TRBD1, 6 bases. The germline gives CDR1 MNHNS, CDR2 SASEGT. The CDR3 runs to 14 residues. V lost 1 base and J 1 base, leaving 7 bases between the germline ends. The CDR3 DNA reads as TGTGCCAGCAGTGAAGGGACAGATAACTATGGCTACACCTTC. Its translation: CASSEGTDNYGYTF.

The CDR3 DNA sequence: TGTGCCAGCAGCGTACAGGTACGGGGCAATCAGCCCCAGCATTTT. As protein: CASSVQVRGNQPQHF. The rearrangement links TRBV6-1 to TRBJ1-5; the D gene is possibly TRBD1 (5 bases). Germline CDR1 and CDR2: MNHNS and SASEGT. Trimming stripped 6 bases from V and 2 bases from J, with 14 bases between. CDR3 length equals 15 residues.